This is a list of T cell receptor beta chains from one sample in a study of blood T cell repertoires in COVID-19. Assay used: immunoSEQ multiplex PCR; TCRdb lists only in-frame clones, some missing. This sample has 140,000 or so clones, with over 80% found just once. Sequenced sample: peripheral blood. These receptors were taken from a woman aged 45-65 years with acute or convalescent COVID-19. CDR3s include the opening cysteine and the closing phenylalanine or tryptophan. The order of the fields is CDR3 length, D gene, V gene, clone size, J gene, CDR3 DNA, CDR3 protein. D genes are given only for firm matches. Clone size is shown for a subset of rows, as once, few, many or a class of expanded clone.

14	.	TRBV5-6	.	TRBJ2-7	TGTGCCAGCAGCAATTTGGACAGCTCCTACGAGCAGTACTTC	CASSNLDSSYEQYF
11	.	TRBV4-2	.	TRBJ1-4	TGTGCCAGCAGCCAAGAGACTAGACTGTTTTTT	CASSQETRLFF
14	.	TRBV18	.	TRBJ1-1	TGTGCCAGCTCACCACCGGAGGGGATCACTGAAGCTTTCTTT	CASSPPEGITEAFF
15	TRBD1	TRBV6-4	.	TRBJ1-1	TGTGCCAGCAGGGTCACAGGGGGGCGGGGGACTGAAGCTTTCTTT	CASRVTGGRGTEAFF
14	.	TRBV5-1	once	TRBJ2-1	TGCGCCAGCAGCCTCAGGGGAGCCAGCAATGAGCAGTTCTTC	CASSLRGASNEQFF
14	.	TRBV7-3	once	TRBJ1-1	TGTGCCAGCAGACTAGTAGGACAGTCCACTGAAGCTTTCTTT	CASRLVGQSTEAFF
15	TRBD1	TRBV5-1	.	TRBJ2-7	TGCGCCAGCAGCTTGGGTGGGACAGGTATCCACGAGCAGTACTTC	CASSLGGTGIHEQYF
12	.	TRBV5-1	.	TRBJ2-3	TGCGCCAGCAGCTTGTCGGCAGATACGCAGTATTTT	CASSLSADTQYF
16	.	TRBV9	few	TRBJ2-1	TGTGCCAGCAGCGTAGGGGGGGGCCTCTCCTACAATGAGCAGTTCTTC	CASSVGGGLSYNEQFF
14	.	TRBV20-1	.	TRBJ2-1	TGCAGTGCTAGTTGGGGGGTACAGGTGGATGAGCAGTTCTTC	CSASWGVQVDEQFF
16	.	TRBV5-5	.	TRBJ1-4	TGTGCCAGCAGCTTCCTCACAGGGCAAGCTAATGAAAAACTGTTTTTT	CASSFLTGQANEKLFF
16	TRBD1	TRBV5-1	.	TRBJ1-2	TGCGCCAGCAGCTTGTTACAGGGGGCGCATAACTATGGCTACACCTTC	CASSLLQGAHNYGYTF
14	.	TRBV7-9	.	TRBJ1-2	TGTGCCAGCAGCCCACGGTCGCTGACTAATGGCTACACCTTC	CASSPRSLTNGYTF
19	TRBD1	TRBV5-1	.	TRBJ2-2	TGCGCCAGCAGCTTTGGCGAAGACTACGGGACAGGCCAGCCCGGGGAGCTGTTTTTT	CASSFGEDYGTGQPGELFF
16	.	TRBV1	.	TRBJ2-1	TGCACCAGCAGCCAAGAGGGGTCGAGGGAGAGGAATGAGCAGTTCTTC	CTSSQEGSRERNEQFF
15	.	TRBV11-2	once	TRBJ2-7	TGTGCCAGCAGCCCTGCGCGGGGCGCCTCCTACGAGCAGTACTTC	CASSPARGASYEQYF
13	.	TRBV6-5	.	TRBJ1-2	TGTGCCACCTCAAGGACGACGTCGGGAGGCTACACCTTC	CATSRTTSGGYTF
18	TRBD2	TRBV19	.	TRBJ2-3	TGTGCCAGTAGTATGATCCCTAGAGCGGGGGGGCCGGTAGATACGCAGTATTTT	CASSMIPRAGGPVDTQYF
13	.	TRBV3-1/TRBV3-2	.	TRBJ2-5	TGTGCCAGCAGCCCCCAGTTCCAAGAGACCCAGTACTTC	CASSPQFQETQYF
13	TRBD1	TRBV12-3/TRBV12-4	.	TRBJ2-1	TGTGCCAGCAGTTTGGACAGGTACATTGAGCAGTTCTTC	CASSLDRYIEQFF
14	TRBD1	TRBV18	.	TRBJ2-7	TGTGCCAGCTCACCCCGACAGGGAATCTACGAGCAGTACTTC	CASSPRQGIYEQYF
17	TRBD1	TRBV7-6	.	TRBJ2-5	TGTGCCAGCAGCATAATACCAGGGGGCTATAATCGAGAGACCCAGTACTTC	CASSIIPGGYNRETQYF
14	.	TRBV2	.	TRBJ1-1	TGTGCCAGCAGTGCTCCGGGACACCTCACTGAAGCTTTCTTT	CASSAPGHLTEAFF
17	.	TRBV4-2	.	TRBJ1-1	TGTGCCAGCAGCCAAGTAGGAAACAGTCCAAGGGGCACTGAAGCTTTCTTT	CASSQVGNSPRGTEAFF
13	.	TRBV30	.	TRBJ2-1	TGTGCCTCCGGGATTTACACCTACAATGAGCAGTTCTTC	CASGIYTYNEQFF
16	.	TRBV14	few	TRBJ2-2	TGTGCCAGCAGCCCCTTGGAGGGTTTGGGCACCGGGGAGCTGTTTTTT	CASSPLEGLGTGELFF
15	TRBD1	TRBV5-1	.	TRBJ1-1	TGCGCCAGCAGCTGGACAGGGGCGAAAAACACTGAAGCTTTCTTT	CASSWTGAKNTEAFF
19	.	TRBV4-2	.	TRBJ1-4	TGTGCCAGCAGCCAAGAGGCAGGGCCACCTTATCTATCGGGTGAAAAACTGTTTTTT	CASSQEAGPPYLSGEKLFF
16	.	TRBV19	.	TRBJ2-1	TGTGCCAGTAGTATGGTGCGAAGTTCTTATCTCAATGAGCAGTTCTTC	CASSMVRSSYLNEQFF
13	.	TRBV30	.	TRBJ1-1	TGTGCCTGGGTCAGACTGGCGAACACTGAAGCTTTCTTT	CAWVRLANTEAFF
14	.	TRBV5-1	.	TRBJ1-5	TGCGCCAGCAGCTTTACAGGATTAGGACAGCCCCAGCATTTT	CASSFTGLGQPQHF
13	.	TRBV29-1	.	TRBJ2-5	TGCAGCGTCGGCGTAGCAGTGAGGGAGACCCAGTACTTC	CSVGVAVRETQYF
16	TRBD1	TRBV7-3	.	TRBJ2-1	TGTGCCAGCAGCTTAACGGGGGGACAGGGATGGGATGAGCAGTTCTTC	CASSLTGGQGWDEQFF
13	.	TRBV6-2/TRBV6-3	.	TRBJ2-7	TGTGCCAGCAGTTATTCGGTCCTCTACGAGCAGTACTTC	CASSYSVLYEQYF
15	TRBD1	TRBV7-7	.	TRBJ2-2	TGTGCCAGCAGCCCAGACAGGGCTGGTACCGGGGAGCTGTTTTTT	CASSPDRAGTGELFF
16	.	TRBV18	.	TRBJ1-1	TGTGCCAGCTCACCGGGCCCCGGTAGGGGAAACACTGAAGCTTTCTTT	CASSPGPGRGNTEAFF
13	TRBD1	TRBV29-1	.	TRBJ2-7	TGCAGCGTCTTCGGGACAGGAGCTATCGAGCAGTACTTC	CSVFGTGAIEQYF
13	.	TRBV2	.	TRBJ2-1	TGTGCCAGCAGTGAAACAGGGCTTGGGGAGCAGTTCTTC	CASSETGLGEQFF
15	.	TRBV28	.	TRBJ2-7	TGTGCCAGCAGTGCGGACGGGGAGGTTCTCTACGAGCAGTACTTC	CASSADGEVLYEQYF
16	TRBD1	TRBV6-1	.	TRBJ2-7	TGTGCCAGCAGTGAAAGGCCAGGGGGCGATGCCTACGAGCAGTACTTC	CASSERPGGDAYEQYF
11	TRBD1	TRBV6-5	.	TRBJ1-1	TGTGCCAGCAGTTACCGGGGACAGGCTTTCTTT	CASSYRGQAFF
14	.	TRBV10-3	few	TRBJ1-2	TGTGCCATCAGTGAGCTCGAAGGGCCTAGCGGCTACACCTTC	CAISELEGPSGYTF
13	.	TRBV3-1/TRBV3-2	.	TRBJ1-1	TGTGCCAGCAGCCAGGGGGGGCCCGGCGAAGCTTTCTTT	CASSQGGPGEAFF
15	TRBD1	TRBV6-6	.	TRBJ1-2	TGTGCCAGCAGACCTTCCGACAGGGGGAACTATGGCTACACCTTC	CASRPSDRGNYGYTF
13	TRBD1	TRBV19	.	TRBJ1-5	TGTGCCAGTAGTGTCCAGGGGGGACAGCCCCAGCATTTT	CASSVQGGQPQHF
12	.	TRBV30	.	TRBJ2-7	TGTGCCTGGGGCAGGGTAGAGTACGAGCAGTACTTC	CAWGRVEYEQYF
15	.	TRBV7-3	once	TRBJ1-2	TGTGCCAGCAATTCCAGCCCAGGGGAATTCCATGGCTACACCTTC	CASNSSPGEFHGYTF
16	TRBD2	TRBV9	.	TRBJ2-3	TGTGCCAGCAGCGTAAGCGGGACTCCTTTCACAGATACGCAGTATTTT	CASSVSGTPFTDTQYF
16	TRBD1	TRBV10-3	.	TRBJ2-2	TGTGCCATCAGTGTTAGCCAGGGGGCAAGTTTAGGGGAGCTGTTTTTT	CAISVSQGASLGELFF
15	.	TRBV5-1	.	TRBJ1-6	TGCGCCAGCAGCTTGCAACAGGGTAGGCATTCACCCCTCCACTTT	CASSLQQGRHSPLHF